The 26 T cell receptor beta chains below were found in one sample sequenced in a study of blood T cell repertoires in COVID-19. Profiled with immunoSEQ multiplex PCR; TCRdb holds only in-frame clones, not every one. This sample has about 200,000 clones, with roughly 78% found just once. The sequenced sample was peripheral blood. The receptors shown here come from a woman over 75 with active or convalescent COVID-19.

The chain couples TRBV5-1 to TRBJ1-1, with a possible D match to TRBD1 (6 bases). Trimming left V 2 bases short and J 5 bases short, with 16 bases between. Germline V gene lookup returns CDR1 SGHRS and CDR2 YFSETQ. The CDR3 is made up of 15 amino acids. CDR3 bases: TGCGCCAGCAGCTTCGAACAGGGTGGTTATACTGAAGCTTTCTTT. Its translation is CASSFEQGGYTEAFF.

This clone was counted a few times. The V call is TRBV2, the J call TRBJ1-6; a possible D gene is TRBD1 (6 bases). The CDR3 totals 14 residues. Germline CDR1 reads SNHLY; CDR2 reads FYNNEI. Between the trimmed V and J ends, which lost 7 bases and 6 bases, there was a span of 13 bases. The CDR3 nucleotides read TGTGCCAGCACCGTGGGACAAACTAATTCACCCCTCCACTTT. The encoded protein is CASTVGQTNSPLHF.

The CDR3 reads CASSEDPAWTGAFSAFF. The DNA for the CDR3 is TGTGCCAGCAGTGAAGATCCCGCGTGGACAGGGGCCTTCTCAGCTTTCTTT. The chain uses TRBV6-1 and TRBJ1-1; TRBD1 matches 9 bases. The CDR3 totals 17 residues. From germline, CDR1 is MNHNS and CDR2 SASEGT. J lost 10 bases, V lost 1 base, and 16 bases had no gene match.

The rearrangement links TRBV6-5 to TRBJ1-6; 7 positions match TRBD1. The CDR3 runs 14 residues. Per the germline V gene, CDR1 is MNHEY and CDR2 is SVGAGI. Trimming cost V 3 bases and J 5 bases; bases outside gene matches: 1. The CDR3 loop reads CASSYTGDNSPLHF. CDR3 sequence (DNA): TGTGCCAGCAGTTATACAGGGGATAATTCACCCCTCCACTTT.

Regarding this clone: Distinct nucleotide sequences in the sample also encode this CDR3. The chain joins TRBV18 to TRBJ1-2; TRBD1 agrees at 7 bases. Germline CDR1 and CDR2: KGHSH and LQKENI. V trimming: 3 bases; J trimming: 3 bases; junction bases outside the gene matches: 4. This CDR3 contains 14 residues. CDR3 sequence reads: CASSPLDRDYGYTF. In DNA form, the CDR3 reads TGTGCCAGCTCACCCCTAGACAGGGACTATGGCTACACCTTC.

The rearrangement links TRBV4-3 to TRBJ1-6, with 9 bases matching TRBD1. Germline V gene lookup returns CDR1 LGHNA and CDR2 YSLEER. The CDR3 is made up of 15 amino acids. V was pared by 4 bases and J by 5 bases, with 3 bases of the junction left unmatched. The CDR3: CASSRTGENNSPLHF. The CDR3 DNA reads as TGCGCCAGCAGCCGGACAGGGGAAAATAATTCACCCCTCCACTTT.

This clone was counted between two and nine times. A read error may produce the germline difference seen at one junction end. This chain connects TRBV5-6 to TRBJ2-1; 9 bases line up with TRBD1. The CDR3 is made up of 13 amino acids. Germline CDR1 reads SGHDT; CDR2 reads YYEEEE. This CDR3 is CASSPSPGTGPVF. The CDR3 DNA reads TGTGCCAGCAGCCCCAGCCCCGGGACAGGGCCCGTCTTC. Together with reference TRBV5-6 and TRBJ2-1, the CDR3 gives the full variable domain: DAGVTQSPTHLIKTRGQQVTLRCSPKSGHDTVSWYQQALGQGPQFIFQYYEEEERQRGNFPDRFSGHQFPNYSSELNVNALLLGDSALYLCASSPSPGTGPVFGPGTRLTVL.

The table lists this clone with a count of one. The CDR3 region is CASREGRGYSPLHF. DNA for the CDR3: TGTGCCAGCAGGGAAGGTAGGGGTTATTCACCCCTCCACTTT. The chain uses TRBV28 and TRBJ1-6; perhaps TRBD1 as D (5 bases). The CDR3 is 14 residues long. Trimming took off 6 bases at V and 8 bases at J, with 14 bases between the two ends. Germline CDR1 reads MDHEN; CDR2 reads SYDVKM. Combining the CDR3 with reference TRBV28 and TRBJ1-6 gives the whole variable domain DVKVTQSSRYLVKRTGEKVFLECVQDMDHENMFWYRQDPGLGLRLIYFSYDVKMKEKGDIPEGYSVSREKKERFSLILESASTNQTSMYLCASREGRGYSPLHFGNGTRLTVT.

This clone was detected once. The V and J genes are TRBV15 and TRBJ1-1, with TRBD1 as a possible D gene (6 bases). Germline V gene lookup returns CDR1 LNHNV and CDR2 YYDKDF (reference sequence). V shed 6 bases and J shed 3 bases, with 11 bases lying between them. The CDR3 is 13 residues long. The CDR3 region has the DNA TGTGCCACCAGTAGGGGGGGGGACACTGAAGCTTTCTTT. Its translation is CATSRGGDTEAFF.

The J gene is TRBJ2-5, the V gene TRBV2, with a tentative D call TRBD2 (6 bases). The germline V and J ends were trimmed by 8 bases and 5 bases, with 18 bases remaining between them. The germline gives CDR1 SNHLY, CDR2 FYNNEI. There are 14 residues in the CDR3. The CDR3 reads CASSVGGLRETQYF. CDR3 nucleotide sequence: TGTGCCAGCTCGGTGGGGGGTCTTCGGGAGACCCAGTACTTC.

J is TRBJ1-2 and V is TRBV30; D may be TRBD1 (5 bases). The germline V gene encodes CDR1 GTSNPN and CDR2 SVGIG (reference sequence). CDR3 length: 13 amino acids. V gave up 0 bases and J gave up 8 bases, with 13 bases separating them. The CDR3 DNA follows: TGTGCCTGGAGTGTACTGGGGGGAAGGGGCTACACCTTC. Its translation: CAWSVLGGRGYTF.

This chain connects TRBV6-2 or TRBV6-3 to TRBJ2-6, with D possibly being TRBD1 (5 bases). This CDR3 contains 16 residues. V was trimmed by 2 bases and J by 1 base, leaving 9 bases between them. Germline V gene sequence: CDR1 MNHEY, CDR2 SVGEGT. CDR3: CASSYGADSGANVLTF. The CDR3 DNA sequence: TGTGCCAGCAGTTACGGGGCTGATTCTGGGGCCAACGTCCTGACTTTC.

The rearrangement links TRBV3-1 (or the pseudogene TRBV3-2) to TRBJ2-3, with 9 positions matching TRBD2. The trim removed 2 bases at V and 5 bases at J, leaving 2 bases unmatched. Germline assignment: CDR1 LGHDT and CDR2 YNNKEL (reference sequence). CDR3 length: 14 residues. CDR3 sequence: CASSQNSGGDTQYF. The CDR3 DNA sequence: TGTGCCAGCAGCCAAAATAGCGGGGGAGATACGCAGTATTTT.

V usage is TRBV5-1 and J usage is TRBJ1-3; D is unresolved. In germline, CDR1 is SGHRS, CDR2 YFSETQ. V lost 0 bases and J lost 1, with 8 bases in between. The CDR3 has 15 amino acids. The chain's CDR3 is CASSLASGSGNTIYF. The CDR3 DNA reads TGCGCCAGCAGCTTGGCCTCGGGGTCTGGAAACACCATATATTTT.

V usage is TRBV6-5 and J usage is TRBJ2-5; 9 nucleotides agree with TRBD1. The junction had 6 bases not matched to a gene; V was cut back by 11 bases and J by 2 bases. CDR1 is MNHEY and CDR2 is SVGAGI in the germline V gene. This CDR3 is 13 amino acids long. The CDR3 is CAGTGGIQETQYF. In nucleotides, the CDR3 is TGTGCCGGCACAGGGGGCATACAAGAGACCCAGTACTTC.

A single count supports this clone. The gene calls are TRBV3-1 (or the pseudogene TRBV3-2) and TRBJ1-4; TRBD1 aligns across 11 bases. V lost 1 base, J lost 7 bases, and 14 bases stayed unmatched. CDR1 and CDR2 from the germline V gene are LGHDT and YNNKEL (reference sequence). The CDR3 runs to 19 residues. CDR3 sequence: CASSQAGQGVRSGGEKLFF. The CDR3 region has the DNA TGTGCCAGCAGCCAAGCGGGACAGGGGGTGAGGTCGGGAGGTGAAAAACTGTTTTTT.

The chain combines TRBV5-6 with TRBJ1-1; D is undetermined. CDR3 length equals 11 residues. Germline V CDR1 and CDR2: SGHDT, YYEEEE. V was pared by 3 bases and J by 11 bases, with 11 bases between. CDR3 DNA sequence: TGTGCCAGCAGCTCACTATCCGGGGCTTTCTTT. This translates into CASSSLSGAFF. Combining the CDR3 with reference TRBV5-6 and TRBJ1-1 gives the whole variable domain DAGVTQSPTHLIKTRGQQVTLRCSPKSGHDTVSWYQQALGQGPQFIFQYYEEEERQRGNFPDRFSGHQFPNYSSELNVNALLLGDSALYLCASSSLSGAFFGQGTRLTVV.

The chain employs TRBV5-1 and TRBJ2-7; TRBD1 might be the D (6 bases). V lost 5 bases to trimming and J lost 4 bases, with 13 bases between them. CDR1 SGHRS and CDR2 YFSETQ come from the germline V gene. This CDR3 is built from 13 residues. This CDR3 reads CASRSGTYYEQYF. The CDR3 nucleotides read TGCGCCAGCAGGTCCGGGACATATTACGAGCAGTACTTC.

The V and J genes are TRBV5-6 and TRBJ1-2, with D possibly being TRBD1 (6 bases). Trimming stripped 6 bases from V and 0 bases from J, with 9 bases between. CDR3 length: 13 amino acids. The germline gives CDR1 SGHDT, CDR2 YYEEEE. The CDR3 bases are TGTGCCAGCATAAACAGGGCTAACTATGGCTACACCTTC. Translated: CASINRANYGYTF.

V is TRBV24-1 and J is TRBJ1-1; possibly TRBD1 for D (5 bases). V shed 3 bases and J shed 4 bases, with 11 bases lying between them. From germline, CDR1 is KGHDR and CDR2 SFDVKD. The CDR3 is 14 amino acids. The CDR3 DNA reads as TGTGCCACCAGTGATCCTGCCAGGGCCACTGAAGCTTTCTTT. Translated, it gives CATSDPARATEAFF.

The chain combines TRBV6-6 with TRBJ1-5; 9 nucleotides match TRBD1. The length of the CDR3 is 16 residues. Germline CDR1 MNHNY, CDR2 SVGAGI (reference sequence). Unmatched junction bases numbered 13, after V lost 6 bases and J lost 7 bases. The CDR3 DNA sequence: TGTGCCAGCAGGTCCATGGGACAGGGATCGTCCCAGCCCCAGCATTTT. Its translation is CASRSMGQGSSQPQHF.

The J gene is TRBJ2-1, the V gene TRBV11-3; D remains ambiguous. Trimming removed 0 bases at V and 5 bases at J, with 8 bases between. Germline CDR1 and CDR2: SGHNT and YENEEA. The CDR3 has 14 amino acids. The DNA of the CDR3 is TGTGCCAGCAGCTTAGATGCAGGTGACAATGAGCAGTTCTTC. This gives the protein CASSLDAGDNEQFF.

The chain joins TRBV6-6 to TRBJ2-7, with 7 bases that match TRBD2. Germline CDR1 is MNHNY and CDR2 is SVGAGI (reference sequence). The length of the CDR3 is 13 residues. J lost 1 base, V lost 10 bases, and 7 bases had no gene match. CDR3 amino acids: CATQRGSSYEQYF. The CDR3 nucleotides read TGTGCCACGCAGCGGGGTTCTTCCTACGAGCAGTACTTC.

The J gene is TRBJ1-1, the V gene TRBV28; 7 positions agree with TRBD1. The CDR3 has 15 amino acids. Trimming cost V 7 bases and J 0 bases; bases outside gene matches: 8. Looked up from germline, CDR1 is MDHEN and CDR2 is SYDVKM. The CDR3 region is CASTEGDSLNTEAFF. The CDR3 DNA reads as TGTGCCAGCACCGAGGGGGACAGCTTGAACACTGAAGCTTTCTTT.

V is TRBV10-2 and J is TRBJ2-7; 7 bases are shared with TRBD1. The J segment lost 4 bases and the V segment lost 7 bases, leaving 13 bases of the junction unmatched. CDR1 WSHSY and CDR2 SAAADI come from the germline V gene. The CDR3 consists of 15 residues. CDR3 region: CASKEQGSEVYEQYF. The CDR3 bases are TGCGCCAGCAAGGAACAGGGGTCGGAGGTTTACGAGCAGTACTTC.

V and J are TRBV28 and TRBJ1-5, with D possibly TRBD1 on 5 matching bases. Trimming took off 2 bases at V and 4 bases at J, with 12 bases between the two ends. The CDR3 contains 15 residues. Germline V CDR1 and CDR2: MDHEN, SYDVKM. This CDR3 is CASSLPGGRNQPQHF. The CDR3 coding sequence is TGTGCCAGCAGTTTACCGGGGGGTAGAAATCAGCCCCAGCATTTT.